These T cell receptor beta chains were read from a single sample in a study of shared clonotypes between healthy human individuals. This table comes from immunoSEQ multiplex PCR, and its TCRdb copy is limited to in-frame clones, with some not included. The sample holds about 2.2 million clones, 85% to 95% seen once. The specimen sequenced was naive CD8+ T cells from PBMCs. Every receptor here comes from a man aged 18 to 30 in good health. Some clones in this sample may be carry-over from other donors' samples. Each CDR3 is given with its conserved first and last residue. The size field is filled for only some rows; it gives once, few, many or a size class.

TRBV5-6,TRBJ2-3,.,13,CASTQVGGDTQYF
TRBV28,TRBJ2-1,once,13,CASSLFTGDEQFF
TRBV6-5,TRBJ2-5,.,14,CASSQRGGQETQYF
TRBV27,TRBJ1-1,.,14,CASSLDRVYTEAFF
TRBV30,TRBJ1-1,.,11,CAWSVGGEAFF
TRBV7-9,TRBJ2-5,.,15,CASSSPFTGGETQYF
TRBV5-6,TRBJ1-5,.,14,CASPRGFGNQPQHF
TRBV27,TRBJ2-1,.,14,CASSLTRQVNEQFF
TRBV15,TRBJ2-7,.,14,CATSRPELGYEQYF
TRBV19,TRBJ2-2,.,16,CASSIRLAGVSGELFF
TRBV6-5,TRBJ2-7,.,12,CASSPHPTEQYF
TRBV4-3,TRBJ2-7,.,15,CASSQDLGGSYEQYF
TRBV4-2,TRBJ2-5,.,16,CASSQDSAGGPETQYF
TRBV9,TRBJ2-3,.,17,CASSVGGGDTYTDTQYF
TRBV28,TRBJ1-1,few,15,CASSLGVRGNTEAFF
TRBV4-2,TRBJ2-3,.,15,CASSPALEVAGDLHF
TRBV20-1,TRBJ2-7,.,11,CSALPGGRQYF
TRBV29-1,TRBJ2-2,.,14,CSAPTDSHTGELFF
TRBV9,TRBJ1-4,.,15,CASSAFGDLNEKLFF
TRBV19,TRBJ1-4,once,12,CASTLGGAKLFF
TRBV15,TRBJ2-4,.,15,CATTDSRGAKNIQYF
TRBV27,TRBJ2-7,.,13,CASSRHPSDGQYF
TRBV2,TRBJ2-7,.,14,CASSRQGPSYEQYF
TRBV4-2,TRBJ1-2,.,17,CASSQLPRQESGYGYTF
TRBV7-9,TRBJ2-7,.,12,CASSLALYEQYF
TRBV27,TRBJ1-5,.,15,CASSLSGDRNQPQHF
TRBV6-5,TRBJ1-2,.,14,CASSYVEGALGYTF
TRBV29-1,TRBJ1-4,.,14,CSARGLRGEEKLFF
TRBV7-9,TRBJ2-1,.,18,CASTPLLYRGRGHNEQFF
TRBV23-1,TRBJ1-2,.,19,CASSPISGTRGKANYGYTF
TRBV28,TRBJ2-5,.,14,CASSFPGMSETQYF
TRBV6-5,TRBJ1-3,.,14,CASGGLEAGNTIYF
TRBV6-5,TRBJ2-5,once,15,CASSGLAGGQEAQYF
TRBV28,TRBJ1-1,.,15,CASSLVGARGTEAFF
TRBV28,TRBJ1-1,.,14,CASRQQAMNTEAFF
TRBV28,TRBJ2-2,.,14,CASTLQGATGELFF
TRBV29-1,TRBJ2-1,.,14,CSVPGTSGNNEQFF
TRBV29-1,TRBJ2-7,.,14,CSVLGQGAAYEQYF
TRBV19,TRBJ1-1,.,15,CASRTPGTRRTEAFF
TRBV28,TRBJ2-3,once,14,CASRPTGRSDTQYF
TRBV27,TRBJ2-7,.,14,CASSLSLNSYEQYF
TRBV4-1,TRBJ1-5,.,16,CASSQEGRPDNQPQHF
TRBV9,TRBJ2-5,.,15,CASSVDGTRKETQYF